One sample yielded the 7 T cell receptor beta chains listed below, sequenced in a study of T cell responses to AZD1222 COVID-19 vaccine (dated by TCRdb to about 2021). Reading the label with the study, this specimen's time point is: about 28 days (+/-7) after the second vaccine dose. The library was obtained by the immunoSEQ multiplex PCR assay. TCRdb retrieved this table from immuneACCESS and kept in-frame rearrangements only. Not all clones are present; in checked studies, unresolved V genes account for under half, and no reason is known for the remainder. The table for this sample lists 120,000 to 150,000 clones; approximately 87% of them were counted only once. The top ten constitute approximately 1.6% of the sample. Sequenced here: peripheral blood, sampled 28 days after the second AZD1222 dose. These TCRs come from an adult who received the AZD1222 COVID-19 vaccine.

The CDR3 loop reads CASTNLGQSRGYGYTF. In nucleotides, the CDR3 is TGTGCCAGCACCAACCTGGGGCAATCCAGGGGCTATGGCTACACCTTC. The rearrangement links TRBV5-5 to TRBJ1-2; TRBD1 is a possible D gene (6 bases). Germline loops: CDR1 SGHKS, CDR2 YYEKEE (reference sequence). V dropped 6 bases and J dropped 4 bases, with 22 bases sitting between them. The CDR3 sequence is 16 residues long.

The chain employs TRBV5-6 and TRBJ2-1, with 7 bases identical to TRBD2. The CDR3 is 14 amino acids. J was trimmed by 5 bases and V by 1 base; bases with no gene match: 3. From germline, CDR1 is SGHDT and CDR2 YYEEEE. The CDR3, as DNA: TGTGCCAGCAGCTTGTCAGGGAGGGACAATGAGCAGTTCTTC. This gives the protein CASSLSGRDNEQFF.

The gene calls are TRBV19 and TRBJ2-5, with 9 bases fitting TRBD1. The CDR3 totals 14 residues. After removal of 5 bases from V and 1 base from J, the junction contained 2 bases not matched to a gene. The germline gives CDR1 LNHDA, CDR2 SQIVND (reference sequence). CDR3 region: CASSRDRAQETQYF. The CDR3 DNA sequence: TGTGCCAGTAGTCGGGACAGGGCCCAAGAGACCCAGTACTTC.

The V call is TRBV2, the J call TRBJ2-2, with D possibly TRBD2 on 6 matching bases. The CDR3 totals 14 residues. V was trimmed by 8 bases and J by 7 bases, leaving 17 bases between them. Germline V gene data show CDR1 as SNHLY and CDR2 as FYNNEI. CDR3 DNA sequence: TGTGCCAGCGGTCTGGGGGGAGGAGGCGGGGAGCTGTTTTTT. Encoded protein: CASGLGGGGGELFF.

The chain links TRBV2 to TRBJ1-4; possible D gene TRBD1, 6 bases. The CDR3 is 12 amino acids. CDR1 is SNHLY and CDR2 is FYNNEI in the germline V gene. The V gene lost 6 bases and the J gene lost 8 bases, with 10 bases spanning the gap. The CDR3 DNA follows: TGTGCCAGCAGAGGGGGAAACGAAAAACTGTTTTTT. This sequence encodes CASRGGNEKLFF. Full variable domain (rest looked up from reference TRBV2 and TRBJ1-4): EPEVTQTPSHQVTQMGQEVILRCVPISNHLYFYWYRQILGQKVEFLVSFYNNEISEKSEIFDDQFSVERPDGSNFTLKIRSTKLEDSAMYFCASRGGNEKLFFGSGTQLSVL.

This chain joins TRBV12-5 and TRBJ2-1; 11 nucleotides match TRBD2. The germline gives CDR1 LGHNT, CDR2 FRNRAP. The CDR3 consists of 16 residues. After removal of 6 bases from V and 7 bases from J, the junction contained 11 bases not matched to a gene. The CDR3, as DNA: TGTGCTAGTGGGAATTGGGGAGTAGCGGGAGGGAATGAGCAGTTCTTC. Translating it yields CASGNWGVAGGNEQFF. Filled out from reference TRBV12-5 and TRBJ2-1, the complete variable domain reads DARVTQTPRHKVTEMGQEVTMRCQPILGHNTVFWYRQTMMQGLELLAYFRNRAPLDDSGMPKDRFSAEMPDATLATLKIQPSEPRDSAVYFCASGNWGVAGGNEQFFGPGTRLTVL.

This clone was counted only a few times. This chain links TRBV7-9 with TRBJ2-1; D possibly corresponds to TRBD2 (6 bases). V was cut by 5 bases and J by 0 bases, with 14 bases left in between. The CDR3 has 16 amino acids. Germline CDR1 SEHNR, CDR2 FQNEAQ (reference sequence). CDR3 in amino acids: CASSAPGGSSYNEQFF. Written as DNA, the CDR3 is TGTGCCAGCAGCGCCCCCGGGGGAAGCTCCTACAATGAGCAGTTCTTC.